The next 9 T cell receptor beta chains were all read from a single sample in a study of monozygotic twins with inflammatory bowel disease. From the 5' RACE reads, TCRdb lists one entry per CDR3 protein and no DNA. This repertoire includes around 380,000 distinct CDR3 sequences. Sequencing was performed on blood. Receptor source: a human donor with ulcerative colitis or Crohn's disease, or a healthy co-twin of an affected twin (not recorded which).

CDR3 loop: CASSSQQGGELFF. V and J are TRBV2 and TRBJ2-2; TCRdb's D call, TRBD1, is unchecked because there is no DNA. The germline V gene encodes CDR1 SNHLY and CDR2 FYNNEI. CDR3 length: 13 amino acids.

The genes are TRBV5-1 and TRBJ1-5. The CDR3 length is 17 residues. Germline V lookup: CDR1 SGHRS, CDR2 YFSETQ. CDR3 in amino acids: CASSLGGGKLSNQPQHF.

The genes are TRBV9 and TRBJ2-1; no DNA is available, so the TRBD1 call from TCRdb remains unchecked. CDR1 and CDR2 (germline): SGDLS, YYNGEE. This CDR3 region has 16 residues. CDR3: CASSARGGGLNNEQFF.

V usage is TRBV24-1 and J usage is TRBJ2-7; checking the TCRdb D call of TRBD1 is not possible without DNA. CDR3 length equals 13 residues. Germline CDR1 is KGHDR and CDR2 is SFDVKD. CDR3: CATSDRTGDEQYF.

The chain is built from TRBV3-1 and TRBJ2-2; TCRdb calls TRBD2, which cannot be checked without DNA. This CDR3 has 16 amino acids. Germline V gene data show CDR1 as LGHDT and CDR2 as YNNKEL (reference sequence). The CDR3 sequence: CASSQAEAAGSGELFF. Combining the CDR3 with reference TRBV3-1 and TRBJ2-2 gives the whole variable domain DTAVSQTPKYLVTQMGNDKSIKCEQNLGHDTMYWYKQDSKKFLKIMFSYNNKELIINETVPNRFSPKSPDKAHLNLHINSLELGDSAVYFCASSQAEAAGSGELFFGEGSRLTVL.

CDR3 loop: CASSQETSGRSYF. This chain links TRBV3-1 with TRBJ2-7; TCRdb's assignment of TRBD2 cannot be checked, as there is no DNA. The germline V gene encodes CDR1 LGHDT and CDR2 YNNKEL (reference sequence). There are 13 residues in the CDR3.

This rearrangement joins TRBV30 to TRBJ1-1; TCRdb calls TRBD1, which cannot be checked without DNA. The CDR3 loop spans 14 amino acids. Germline loops: CDR1 GTSNPN, CDR2 SVGIG (reference sequence). The CDR3 spells CAWSGGQGVTEAFF.

The gene calls are TRBV27 and TRBJ1-5; TCRdb returns TRBD1, unconfirmable since there is no DNA. The CDR3 covers 15 residues. The germline gives CDR1 MNHEY, CDR2 SMNVEV (reference sequence). CDR3 amino acids: CASKWGPGANQPQHF.

CDR3 sequence reads: CASSPGGGNNEQFF. This sequence joins TRBV12-3 or TRBV12-4 and TRBJ2-1; TCRdb calls TRBD1, which cannot be checked without DNA. The CDR3 is made up of 14 amino acids.